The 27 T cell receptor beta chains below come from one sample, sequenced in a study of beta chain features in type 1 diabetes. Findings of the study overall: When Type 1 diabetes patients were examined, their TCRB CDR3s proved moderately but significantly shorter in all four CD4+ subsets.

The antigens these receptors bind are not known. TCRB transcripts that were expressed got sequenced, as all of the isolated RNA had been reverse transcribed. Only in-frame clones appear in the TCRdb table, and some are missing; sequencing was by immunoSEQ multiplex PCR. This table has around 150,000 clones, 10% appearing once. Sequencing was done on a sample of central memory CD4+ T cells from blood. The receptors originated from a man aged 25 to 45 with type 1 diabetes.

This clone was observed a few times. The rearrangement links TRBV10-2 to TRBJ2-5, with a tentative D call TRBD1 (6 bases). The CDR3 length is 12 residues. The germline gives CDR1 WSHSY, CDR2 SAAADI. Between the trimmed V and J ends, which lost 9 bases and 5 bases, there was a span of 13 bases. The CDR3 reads CASRQGMETQYF. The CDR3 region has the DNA TGCGCCAGTCGCCAGGGGATGGAGACCCAGTACTTC.

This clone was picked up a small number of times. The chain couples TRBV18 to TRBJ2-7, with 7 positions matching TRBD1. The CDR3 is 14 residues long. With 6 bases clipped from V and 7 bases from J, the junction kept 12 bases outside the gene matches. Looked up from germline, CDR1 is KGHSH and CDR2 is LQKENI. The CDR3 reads CASSRDRALREQYF. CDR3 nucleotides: TGTGCCAGCTCGCGCGACAGGGCTCTGCGAGAGCAGTACTTC.

CDR3 residues: CSVARPLTTDTQYF. In nucleotides, the CDR3 is TGCAGCGTTGCGAGGCCCCTCACGACAGATACGCAGTATTTT. This chain links TRBV29-1 with TRBJ2-3; no reliable D call. This CDR3 is built from 14 residues. Between the trimmed V and J ends, which lost 4 bases and 3 bases, there was a span of 14 bases. The germline CDR1 and CDR2 sequences are SQVTM and ANQGSEA.

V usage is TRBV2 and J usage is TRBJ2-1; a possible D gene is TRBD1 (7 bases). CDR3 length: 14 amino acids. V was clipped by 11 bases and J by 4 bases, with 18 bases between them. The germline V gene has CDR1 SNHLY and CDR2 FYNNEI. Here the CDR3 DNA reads TGTGCCTCATGGGGGGACAGAGAGTACAATGAGCAGTTCTTC. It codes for CASWGDREYNEQFF.

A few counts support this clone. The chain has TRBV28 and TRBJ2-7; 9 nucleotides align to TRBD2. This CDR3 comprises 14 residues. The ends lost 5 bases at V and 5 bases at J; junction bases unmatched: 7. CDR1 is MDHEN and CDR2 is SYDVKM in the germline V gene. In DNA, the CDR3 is TGTGCCAGCAGTCCCGTAGCGGGAGCCCACGAGCAGTACTTC. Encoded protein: CASSPVAGAHEQYF. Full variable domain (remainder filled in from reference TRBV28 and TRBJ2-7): DVKVTQSSRYLVKRTGEKVFLECVQDMDHENMFWYRQDPGLGLRLIYFSYDVKMKEKGDIPEGYSVSREKKERFSLILESASTNQTSMYLCASSPVAGAHEQYFGPGTRLTVT.

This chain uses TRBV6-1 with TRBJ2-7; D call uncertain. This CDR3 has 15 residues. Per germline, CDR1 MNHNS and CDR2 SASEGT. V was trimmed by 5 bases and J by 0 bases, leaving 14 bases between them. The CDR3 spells CASSTEGVSSYEQYF. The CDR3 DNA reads TGTGCCAGCAGTACTGAAGGAGTGAGCTCCTACGAGCAGTACTTC.

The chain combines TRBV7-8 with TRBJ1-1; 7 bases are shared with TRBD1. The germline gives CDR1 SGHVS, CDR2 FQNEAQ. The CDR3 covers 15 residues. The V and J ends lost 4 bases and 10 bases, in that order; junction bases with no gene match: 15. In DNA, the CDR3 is TGTGCCAGCAGCTCGCGAGGGACAGACTTTCCTACAGCTTTCTTT. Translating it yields CASSSRGTDFPTAFF.

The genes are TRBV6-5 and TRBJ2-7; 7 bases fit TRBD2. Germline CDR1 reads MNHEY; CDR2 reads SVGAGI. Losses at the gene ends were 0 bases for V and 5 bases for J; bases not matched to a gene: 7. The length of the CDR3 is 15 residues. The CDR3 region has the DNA TGTGCCAGCAGTTACTCGAGGGCGGGAGCTGACGAGCAGTACTTC. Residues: CASSYSRAGADEQYF.

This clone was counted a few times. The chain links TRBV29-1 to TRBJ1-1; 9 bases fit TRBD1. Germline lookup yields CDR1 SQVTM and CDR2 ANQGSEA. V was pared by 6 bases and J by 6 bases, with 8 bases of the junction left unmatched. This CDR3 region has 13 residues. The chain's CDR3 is CSVVQDRGAEAFF. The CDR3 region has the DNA TGCAGCGTAGTCCAGGACAGGGGTGCTGAAGCTTTCTTT.

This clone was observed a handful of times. CDR3 amino acids: CASSLPARGAGELFF. CDR3 sequence (DNA): TGTGCCAGCAGCTTGCCCGCCAGGGGAGCCGGGGAGCTGTTTTTT. The chain has TRBV5-4 and TRBJ2-2, with TRBD1 as a possible D gene (6 bases). Trimming shortened V by 1 base and J by 6 bases, and 13 bases separated the two germline ends. The CDR3 extends over 15 amino acids. Germline V CDR1 and CDR2: SGHNT, YYREEE (reference sequence).

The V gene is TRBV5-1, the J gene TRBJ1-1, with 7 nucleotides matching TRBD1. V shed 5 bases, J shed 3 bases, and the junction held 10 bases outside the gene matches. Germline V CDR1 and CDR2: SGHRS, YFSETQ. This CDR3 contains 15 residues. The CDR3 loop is CASRDSVTGDTEAFF. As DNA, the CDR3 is TGCGCCAGCAGGGACAGCGTAACAGGGGACACTGAAGCTTTCTTT.

The CDR3 loop is CASRLFESYNEQFF. The CDR3, as DNA: TGTGCCAGCAGGCTTTTCGAGTCCTACAATGAGCAGTTCTTC. The rearrangement links TRBV2 to TRBJ2-1; D ambiguous. The CDR3 runs 14 residues. V lost 6 bases and J lost 1, with 10 bases in between. Germline assignment: CDR1 SNHLY and CDR2 FYNNEI.

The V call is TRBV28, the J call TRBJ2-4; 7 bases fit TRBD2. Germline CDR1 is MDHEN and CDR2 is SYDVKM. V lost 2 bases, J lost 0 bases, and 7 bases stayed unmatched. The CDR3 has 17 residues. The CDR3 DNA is TGTGCCAGCAGTTTAGGTGGCGGGAGCCTAGCCAAAAACATTCAGTACTTC. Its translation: CASSLGGGSLAKNIQYF.

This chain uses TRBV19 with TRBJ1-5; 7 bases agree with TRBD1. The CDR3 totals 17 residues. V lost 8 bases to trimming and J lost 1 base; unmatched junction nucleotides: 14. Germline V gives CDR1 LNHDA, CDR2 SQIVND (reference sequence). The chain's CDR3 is CASDRDSLPLSNQPQHF. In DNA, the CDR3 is TGTGCCAGTGATAGGGACAGCCTCCCTTTAAGCAATCAGCCCCAGCATTTT.

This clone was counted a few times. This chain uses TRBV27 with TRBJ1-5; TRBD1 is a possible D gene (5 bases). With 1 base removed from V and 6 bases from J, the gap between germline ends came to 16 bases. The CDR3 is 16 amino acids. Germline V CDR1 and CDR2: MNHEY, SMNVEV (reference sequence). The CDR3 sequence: CASSLFGGGVGQPQHF. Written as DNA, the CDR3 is TGTGCCAGCAGTTTATTCGGGGGGGGAGTAGGTCAGCCCCAGCATTTT.

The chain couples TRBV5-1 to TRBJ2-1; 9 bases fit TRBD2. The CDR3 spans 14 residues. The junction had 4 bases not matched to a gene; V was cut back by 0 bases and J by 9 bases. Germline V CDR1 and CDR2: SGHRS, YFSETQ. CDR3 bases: TGCGCCAGCAGCTTGGGAGCGGGGGGCGGTGAGCAGTTCTTC. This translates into CASSLGAGGGEQFF.

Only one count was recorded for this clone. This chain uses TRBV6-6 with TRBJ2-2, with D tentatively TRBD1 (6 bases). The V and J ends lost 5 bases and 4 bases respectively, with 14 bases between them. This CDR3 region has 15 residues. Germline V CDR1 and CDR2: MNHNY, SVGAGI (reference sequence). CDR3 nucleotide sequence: TGTGCCAGCAGTGCGACAGGTAGAGTCACCGGGGAGCTGTTTTTT. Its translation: CASSATGRVTGELFF.

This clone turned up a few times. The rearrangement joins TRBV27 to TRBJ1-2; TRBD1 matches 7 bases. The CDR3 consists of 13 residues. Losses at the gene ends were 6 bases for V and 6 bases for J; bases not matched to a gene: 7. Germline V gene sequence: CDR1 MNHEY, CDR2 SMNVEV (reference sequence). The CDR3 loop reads CASRLHRGNGYTF. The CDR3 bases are TGTGCCAGCAGGCTCCACAGGGGAAATGGCTACACCTTC.

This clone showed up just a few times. CDR3 residues: CASSLGPGEETQYF. CDR3 sequence (DNA): TGCGCCAGCAGCTTGGGACCCGGGGAAGAGACCCAGTACTTC. V usage is TRBV5-1 and J usage is TRBJ2-5, with D possibly being TRBD2 (5 bases). The germline V gene encodes CDR1 SGHRS and CDR2 YFSETQ. Trimming left V 0 bases short and J 3 bases short, with 9 bases between. The CDR3 contains 14 residues.

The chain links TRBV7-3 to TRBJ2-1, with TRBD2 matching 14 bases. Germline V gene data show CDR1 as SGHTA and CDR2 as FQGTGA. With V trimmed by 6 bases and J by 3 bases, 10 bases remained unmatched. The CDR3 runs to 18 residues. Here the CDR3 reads CASSLTGTSGSNYNEQFF. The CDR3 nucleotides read TGTGCCAGCAGTTTGACCGGGACTAGCGGGAGTAACTACAATGAGCAGTTCTTC.

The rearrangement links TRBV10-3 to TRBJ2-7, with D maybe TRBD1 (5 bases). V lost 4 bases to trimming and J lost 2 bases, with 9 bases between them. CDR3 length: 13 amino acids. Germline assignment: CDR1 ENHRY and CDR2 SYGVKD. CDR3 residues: CAISGTPTYEQYF. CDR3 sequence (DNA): TGTGCCATCAGTGGGACACCAACCTACGAGCAGTACTTC.

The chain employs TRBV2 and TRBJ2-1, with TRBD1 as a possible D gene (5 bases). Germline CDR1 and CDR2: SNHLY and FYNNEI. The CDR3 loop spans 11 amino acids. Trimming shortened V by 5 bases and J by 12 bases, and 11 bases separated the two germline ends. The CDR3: CASSFIQGQFF. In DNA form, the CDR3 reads TGTGCCAGCAGTTTCATCCAGGGGCAGTTCTTC.

The CDR3 DNA follows: TGCGCCAGCAGCGTGGGGGGGACAGGTTCAAGGGAGACCCAGTACTTC. Translation: CASSVGGTGSRETQYF. The chain combines TRBV5-1 with TRBJ2-5; D may be TRBD1 (8 bases). This CDR3 is built from 16 residues. CDR1 is SGHRS and CDR2 is YFSETQ in the germline V gene. Trimming left V 4 bases short and J 5 bases short, with 21 bases between.

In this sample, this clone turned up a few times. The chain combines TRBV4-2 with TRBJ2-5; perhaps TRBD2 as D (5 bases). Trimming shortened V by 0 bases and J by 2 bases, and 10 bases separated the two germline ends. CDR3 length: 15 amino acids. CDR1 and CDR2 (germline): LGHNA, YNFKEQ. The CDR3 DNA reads TGTGCCAGCAGCCAAGATTTAGACTATCAAGAGACCCAGTACTTC. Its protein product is CASSQDLDYQETQYF.

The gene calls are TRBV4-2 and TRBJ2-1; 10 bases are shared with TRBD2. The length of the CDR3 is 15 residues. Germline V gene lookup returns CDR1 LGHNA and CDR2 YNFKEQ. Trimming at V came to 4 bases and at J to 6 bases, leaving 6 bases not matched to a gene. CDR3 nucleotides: TGTGCCAGCAGCCCTGGGGTAGCGGGAGGCAATGAGCAGTTCTTC. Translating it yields CASSPGVAGGNEQFF.

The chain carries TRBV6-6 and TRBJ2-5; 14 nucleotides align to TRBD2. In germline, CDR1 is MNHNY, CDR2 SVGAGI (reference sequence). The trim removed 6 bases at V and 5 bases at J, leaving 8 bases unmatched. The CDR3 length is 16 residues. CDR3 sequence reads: CASSSGTSGSGETQYF. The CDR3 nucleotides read TGTGCCAGCAGCTCCGGGACTAGCGGGAGTGGTGAGACCCAGTACTTC.

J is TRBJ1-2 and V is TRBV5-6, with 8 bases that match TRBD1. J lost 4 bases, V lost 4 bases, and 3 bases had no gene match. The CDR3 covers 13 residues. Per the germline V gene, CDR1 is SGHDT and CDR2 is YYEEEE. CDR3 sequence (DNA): TGTGCCAGCAGCGGCACAGGGGGCTATGGCTACACCTTC. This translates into CASSGTGGYGYTF.